Listed below are T cell receptor beta chains from one sample, sequenced in a study of control samples from healthy donors and cancer patients. The table came from immunoSEQ multiplex PCR; TCRdb's copy has only in-frame clones and leaves some out. Among some 150,000 clones listed, roughly 90% were seen once. Sequenced: blood. These receptors all come from a man aged 25 to 45 in good health. Each CDR3 is given with its conserved first and last residue. D genes are given only for firm matches. Rows may omit the clone size; those that give it use once, few, many or a size class.

V,D,J,size,DNA,CDR3
TRBV4-1,-,TRBJ1-2,-,TGCGCCAGCAGCCAAGATATAGAGCAACATCCCTTTTTTCTGAATGGCTACACCTTC,CASSQDIEQHPFFLNGYTF
TRBV7-9,-,TRBJ1-6,-,TGTGCCAGCAGCTCCGACGGGGGGTTGGCCACCCTCCACTTT,CASSSDGGLATLHF
TRBV19,TRBD1,TRBJ2-2,few,TGTGCCAGTACCCCAGGGGGCGGCACCGGGGAGCTGTTTTTT,CASTPGGGTGELFF
TRBV2,TRBD1,TRBJ2-1,-,TGTGCCAGCAGTTTACAGGGGAATGAGCAGTTCTTC,CASSLQGNEQFF
TRBV7-9,TRBD2,TRBJ2-5,few,TGTGCCAGCAGCTCTTTTGGAGCGGGGGGAGAGACCCAGTACTTC,CASSSFGAGGETQYF
TRBV6-6,-,TRBJ1-2,-,TGTGCCAGCAGTTACTCCGTGGGGGGGGCTGGATATGGCTACACCTTC,CASSYSVGGAGYGYTF
TRBV5-4,TRBD2,TRBJ2-7,-,TGTGCCAGCAGCCCCGGCGGACTAGCGGGGGACTGGGAGCAGTACTTC,CASSPGGLAGDWEQYF
TRBV11-3,-,TRBJ1-1,-,TGTGCCAGCAGCTCCCTTGGGGGGACTAACACTGAAGCTTTCTTT,CASSSLGGTNTEAFF
TRBV5-4,TRBD1,TRBJ2-2,-,TGTGCCAGCAGCTTAGGGGGCTCTCATAGTACCGGGGAGCTGTTTTTT,CASSLGGSHSTGELFF
TRBV20-1,-,TRBJ2-2,-,TGCAGTGCTAGTGGTCCCACGGGCACCGGGGAGCTGTTTTTT,CSASGPTGTGELFF
TRBV4-3,TRBD2,TRBJ2-3,once,TGCGCCAGCAGCCAAGTCACTAGCGGGGGGGCAGATACGCAGTATTTT,CASSQVTSGGADTQYF
TRBV19,-,TRBJ1-2,-,TGTGCCAGTAGTATCCCCGGACCGGGTCGGTATGGCTACACCTTC,CASSIPGPGRYGYTF
TRBV5-1,-,TRBJ2-5,-,TGCGCCAGCAGCTTGGACACGCAAGAGACCCAGTACTTC,CASSLDTQETQYF
TRBV10-1,-,TRBJ2-3,-,TGCGCCAGCAGTGTGGGGGGCCACACAGATACGCAGTATTTT,CASSVGGHTDTQYF
TRBV9,-,TRBJ1-1,-,TGTGCCAGCAGCGTAGCGGGTCGCACTGAAGCTTTCTTT,CASSVAGRTEAFF
TRBV25-1,TRBD1,TRBJ2-5,-,TGTGCCAGCAGTGAAGGGACAGGGTCCCAAGAGACCCAGTACTTC,CASSEGTGSQETQYF